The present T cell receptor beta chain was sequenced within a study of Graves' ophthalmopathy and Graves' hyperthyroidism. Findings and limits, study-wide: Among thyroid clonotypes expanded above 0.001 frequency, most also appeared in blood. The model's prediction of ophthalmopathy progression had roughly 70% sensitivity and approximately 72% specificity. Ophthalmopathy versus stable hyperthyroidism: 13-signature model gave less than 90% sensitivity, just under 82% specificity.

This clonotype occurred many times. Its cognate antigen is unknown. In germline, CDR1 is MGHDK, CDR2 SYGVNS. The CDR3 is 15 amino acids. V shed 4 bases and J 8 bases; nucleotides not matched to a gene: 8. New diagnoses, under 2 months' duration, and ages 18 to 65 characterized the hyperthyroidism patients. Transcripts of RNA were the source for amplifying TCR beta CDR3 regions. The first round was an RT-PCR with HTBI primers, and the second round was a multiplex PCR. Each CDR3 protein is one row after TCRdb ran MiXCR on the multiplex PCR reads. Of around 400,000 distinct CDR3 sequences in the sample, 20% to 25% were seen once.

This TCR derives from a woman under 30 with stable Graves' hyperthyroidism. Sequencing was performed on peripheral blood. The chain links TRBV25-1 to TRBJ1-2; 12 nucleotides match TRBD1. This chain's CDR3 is CASSVPGQGARGYTF. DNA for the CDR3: TGTGCCAGCAGTGTACCGGGACAGGGGGCGCGGGGCTACACCTTC.